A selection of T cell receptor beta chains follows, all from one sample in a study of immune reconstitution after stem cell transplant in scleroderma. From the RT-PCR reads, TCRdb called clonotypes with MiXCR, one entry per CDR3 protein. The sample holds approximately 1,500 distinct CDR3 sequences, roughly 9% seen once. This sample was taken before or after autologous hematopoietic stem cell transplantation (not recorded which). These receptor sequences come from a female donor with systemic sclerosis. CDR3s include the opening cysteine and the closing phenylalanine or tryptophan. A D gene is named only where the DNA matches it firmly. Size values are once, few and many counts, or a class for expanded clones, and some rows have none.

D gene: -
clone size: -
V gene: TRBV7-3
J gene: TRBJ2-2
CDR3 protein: CASSSLLTGELFF
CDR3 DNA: TGTGCCAGCAGCTCCCTCCTCACCGGGGAGCTGTTTTTT

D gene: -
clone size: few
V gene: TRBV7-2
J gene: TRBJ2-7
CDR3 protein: CASSAGQFLAEQYF
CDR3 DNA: TGTGCCAGCAGCGCTGGACAGTTTTTGGCCGAGCAGTACTTC

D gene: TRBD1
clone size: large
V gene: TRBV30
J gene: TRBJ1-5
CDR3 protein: CAWSAPGQGAGQPQHF
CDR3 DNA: TGTGCCTGGAGTGCCCCGGGACAGGGGGCCGGGCAGCCCCAGCATTTT

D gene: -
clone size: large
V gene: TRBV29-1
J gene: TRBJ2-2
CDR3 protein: CSVDLQATGELFF
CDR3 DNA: TGCAGCGTTGATCTGCAGGCGACCGGGGAGCTGTTTTTT

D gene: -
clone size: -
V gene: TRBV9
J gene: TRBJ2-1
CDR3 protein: CASSVILSGDEQFF
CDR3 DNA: TGTGCCAGCAGCGTAATTCTATCCGGGGATGAGCAGTTCTTC

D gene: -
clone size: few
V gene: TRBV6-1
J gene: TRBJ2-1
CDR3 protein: CASSESLELGSYNEQFF
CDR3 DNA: TGTGCCAGCAGTGAATCCCTCGAGCTGGGGAGTTACAATGAGCAGTTCTTC

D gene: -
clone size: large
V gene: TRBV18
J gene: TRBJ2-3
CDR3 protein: CASSSTTGSHQYF
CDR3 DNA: TGTGCCAGCTCATCTACGACAGGATCACACCAGTATTTT

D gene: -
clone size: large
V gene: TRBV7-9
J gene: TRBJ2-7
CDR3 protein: CASSRREIYEQYF
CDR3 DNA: TGTGCCAGCAGCCGACGGGAGATCTACGAGCAGTACTTC

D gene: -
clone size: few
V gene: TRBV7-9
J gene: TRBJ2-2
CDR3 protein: CASLRGPINTGELFF
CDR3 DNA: TGTGCCAGCCTCAGGGGACCGATAAACACCGGGGAGCTGTTTTTT

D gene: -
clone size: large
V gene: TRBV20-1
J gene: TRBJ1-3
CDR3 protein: CSARGSGETAGNTIYF
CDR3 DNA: TGCAGTGCTAGAGGGTCAGGGGAAACGGCTGGAAACACCATATATTTT

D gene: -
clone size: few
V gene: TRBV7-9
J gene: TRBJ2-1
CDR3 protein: CASRPDRYDEQFF
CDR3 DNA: TGTGCCAGCAGACCAGACAGGTACGATGAGCAGTTCTTC

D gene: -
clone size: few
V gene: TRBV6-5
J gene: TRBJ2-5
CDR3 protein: CASSYQPPGPLSGTQYF
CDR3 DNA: TGTGCCAGCAGTTACCAGCCACCGGGACCCCTAAGTGGGACCCAGTACTTC